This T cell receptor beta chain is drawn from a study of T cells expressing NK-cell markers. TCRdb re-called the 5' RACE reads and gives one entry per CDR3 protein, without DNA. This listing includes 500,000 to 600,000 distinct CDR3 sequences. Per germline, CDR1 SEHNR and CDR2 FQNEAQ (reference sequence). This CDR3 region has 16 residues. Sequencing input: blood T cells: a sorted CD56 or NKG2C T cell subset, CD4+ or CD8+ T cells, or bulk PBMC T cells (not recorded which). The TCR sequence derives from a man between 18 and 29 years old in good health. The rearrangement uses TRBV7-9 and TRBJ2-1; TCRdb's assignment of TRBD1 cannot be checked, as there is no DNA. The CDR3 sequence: CASSLDGGQGPHEQFF.